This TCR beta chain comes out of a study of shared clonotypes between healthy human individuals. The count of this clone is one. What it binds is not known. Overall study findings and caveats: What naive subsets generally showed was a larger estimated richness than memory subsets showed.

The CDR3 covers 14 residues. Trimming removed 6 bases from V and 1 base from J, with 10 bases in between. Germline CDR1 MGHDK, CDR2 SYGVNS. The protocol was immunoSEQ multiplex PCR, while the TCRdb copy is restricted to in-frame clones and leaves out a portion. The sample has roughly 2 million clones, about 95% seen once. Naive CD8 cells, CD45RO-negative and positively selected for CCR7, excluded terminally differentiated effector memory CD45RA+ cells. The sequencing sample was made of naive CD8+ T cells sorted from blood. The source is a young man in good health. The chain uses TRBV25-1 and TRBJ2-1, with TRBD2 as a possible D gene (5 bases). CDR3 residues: CASRGAESYNEQFF. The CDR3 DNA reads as TGTGCCAGCAGGGGAGCGGAGTCCTACAATGAGCAGTTCTTC.